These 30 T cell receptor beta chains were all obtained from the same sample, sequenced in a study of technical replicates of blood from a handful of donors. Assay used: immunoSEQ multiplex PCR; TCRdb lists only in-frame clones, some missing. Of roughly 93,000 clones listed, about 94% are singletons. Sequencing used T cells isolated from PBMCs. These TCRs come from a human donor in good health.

This CDR3 reads CASSRSPGKYSYEQYF. The DNA for the CDR3 is TGTGCCAGCAGCAGATCCCCAGGGAAGTACTCCTACGAGCAGTACTTC. The chain employs TRBV13 and TRBJ2-7; weak D call: TRBD1 (5 bases). This CDR3 has 16 amino acids. V was cut by 5 bases and J by 0 bases, with 17 bases left in between. Looked up from germline, CDR1 is PRHDT and CDR2 is FYEKMQ (reference sequence). Using reference TRBV13 and TRBJ2-7 for the parts outside the CDR3, the full variable domain is AAGVIQSPRHLIKEKRETATLKCYPIPRHDTVYWYQQGPGQDPQFLISFYEKMQSDKGSIPDRFSAQQFSDYHSELNMSSLELGDSALYFCASSRSPGKYSYEQYFGPGTRLTVT.

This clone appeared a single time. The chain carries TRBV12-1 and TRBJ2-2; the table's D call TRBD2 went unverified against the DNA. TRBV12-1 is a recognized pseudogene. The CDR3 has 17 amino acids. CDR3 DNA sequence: TGTGCCAGCAGCTTTGTTATCGGGGGAACGAACACCGGGGAGCTGTTTTTT. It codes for CASSFVIGGTNTGELFF.

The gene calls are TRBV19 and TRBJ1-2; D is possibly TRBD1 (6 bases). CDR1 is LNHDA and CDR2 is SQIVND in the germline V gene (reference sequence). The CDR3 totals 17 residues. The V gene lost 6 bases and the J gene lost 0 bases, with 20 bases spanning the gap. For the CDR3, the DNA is TGTGCCAGTAGCAAAATTATTGACAGGACATCTAACTATGGCTACACCTTC. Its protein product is CASSKIIDRTSNYGYTF.

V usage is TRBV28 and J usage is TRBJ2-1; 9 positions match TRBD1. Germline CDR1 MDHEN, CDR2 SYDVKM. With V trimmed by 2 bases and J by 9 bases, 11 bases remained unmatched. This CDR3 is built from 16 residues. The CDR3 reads CASSLIWTGDSGEQFF. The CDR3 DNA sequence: TGTGCCAGCAGTTTAATATGGACAGGGGATAGCGGTGAGCAGTTCTTC.

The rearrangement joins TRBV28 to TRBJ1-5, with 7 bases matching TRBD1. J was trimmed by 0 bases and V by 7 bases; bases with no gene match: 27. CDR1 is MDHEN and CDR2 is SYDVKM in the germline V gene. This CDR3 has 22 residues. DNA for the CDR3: TGTGCCAGCACCATAAGAGGAGGGGGCGAGGTTCTTGGCCGAGATAGCAATCAGCCCCAGCATTTT. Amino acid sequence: CASTIRGGGEVLGRDSNQPQHF.

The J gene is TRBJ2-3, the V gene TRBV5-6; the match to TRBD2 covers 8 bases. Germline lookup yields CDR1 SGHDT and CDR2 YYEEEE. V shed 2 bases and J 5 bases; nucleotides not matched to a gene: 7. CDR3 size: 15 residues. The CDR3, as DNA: TGTGCCAGCAGCTTTTTGCGGGGGGAGGGAGATACGCAGTATTTT. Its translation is CASSFLRGEGDTQYF. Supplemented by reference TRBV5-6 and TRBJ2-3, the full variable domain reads DAGVTQSPTHLIKTRGQQVTLRCSPKSGHDTVSWYQQALGQGPQFIFQYYEEEERQRGNFPDRFSGHQFPNYSSELNVNALLLGDSALYLCASSFLRGEGDTQYFGPGTRLTVL.

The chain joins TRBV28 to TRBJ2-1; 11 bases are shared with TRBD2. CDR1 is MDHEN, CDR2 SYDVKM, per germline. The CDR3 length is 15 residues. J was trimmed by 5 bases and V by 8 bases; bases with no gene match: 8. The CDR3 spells CASGLTSGANNEQFF. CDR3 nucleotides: TGTGCCAGCGGATTGACTAGCGGGGCTAACAATGAGCAGTTCTTC.

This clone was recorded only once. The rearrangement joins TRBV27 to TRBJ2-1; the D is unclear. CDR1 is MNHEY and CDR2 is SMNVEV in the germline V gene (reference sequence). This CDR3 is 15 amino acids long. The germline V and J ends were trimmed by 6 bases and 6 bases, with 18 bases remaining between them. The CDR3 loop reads CASSLTTGLPNEQFF. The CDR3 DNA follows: TGTGCCAGCAGCCTGACCACGGGTTTACCCAATGAGCAGTTCTTC.

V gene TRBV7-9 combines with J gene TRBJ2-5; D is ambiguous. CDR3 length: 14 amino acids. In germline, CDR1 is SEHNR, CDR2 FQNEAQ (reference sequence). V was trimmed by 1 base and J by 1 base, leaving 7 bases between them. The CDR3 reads CASSLVRGQETQYF. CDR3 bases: TGTGCCAGCAGCTTAGTCAGAGGCCAAGAGACCCAGTACTTC. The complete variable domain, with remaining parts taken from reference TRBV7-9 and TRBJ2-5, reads DTGVSQNPRHKITKRGQNVTFRCDPISEHNRLYWYRQTLGQGPEFLTYFQNEAQLEKSRLLSDRFSAERPKGSFSTLEIQRTEQGDSAMYLCASSLVRGQETQYFGPGTRLLVL.

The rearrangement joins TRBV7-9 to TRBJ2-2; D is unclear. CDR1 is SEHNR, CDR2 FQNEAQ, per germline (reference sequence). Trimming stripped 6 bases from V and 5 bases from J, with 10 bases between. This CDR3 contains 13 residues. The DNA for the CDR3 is TGTGCCAGCAGTCAACTTTGGACCGGGGAGCTGTTTTTT. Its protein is CASSQLWTGELFF.

The CDR3 loop reads CAWSVGTGTGLREAFF. As DNA, the CDR3 is TGTGCCTGGAGTGTCGGTACCGGGACAGGGTTGAGGGAAGCTTTCTTT. The rearrangement uses TRBV30 and TRBJ1-1, with 9 bases fitting TRBD1. The CDR3 is 16 amino acids. The germline CDR1 and CDR2 sequences are GTSNPN and SVGIG (reference sequence). V lost 0 bases, J lost 8 bases, and 13 bases stayed unmatched.

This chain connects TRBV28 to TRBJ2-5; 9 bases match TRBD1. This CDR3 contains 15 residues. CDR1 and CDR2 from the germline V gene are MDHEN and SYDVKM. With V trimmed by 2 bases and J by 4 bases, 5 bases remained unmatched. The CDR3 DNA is TGTGCCAGCAGTTTACCACTGACAGGGGGAGAGACCCAGTACTTC. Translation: CASSLPLTGGETQYF.

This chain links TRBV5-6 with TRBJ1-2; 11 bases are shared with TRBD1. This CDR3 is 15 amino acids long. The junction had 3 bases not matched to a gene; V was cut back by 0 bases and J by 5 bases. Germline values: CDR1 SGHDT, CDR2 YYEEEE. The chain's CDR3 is CASSLVGTGGYGYTF. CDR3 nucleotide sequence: TGTGCCAGCAGCTTGGTAGGGACAGGGGGATATGGCTACACCTTC.

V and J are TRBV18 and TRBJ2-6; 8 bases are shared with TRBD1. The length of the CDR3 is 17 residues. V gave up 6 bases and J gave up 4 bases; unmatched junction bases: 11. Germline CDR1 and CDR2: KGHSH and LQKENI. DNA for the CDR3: TGTGCCAGCTCGCGCGGGACAGGAGGTGCGGGGGCCAACGTCCTGACTTTC. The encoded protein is CASSRGTGGAGANVLTF.

CDR3 bases: TGCGCCAGCAGCATCCGGGACAGGGGATACAATGAGCAGTTCTTC. Protein: CASSIRDRGYNEQFF. The chain combines TRBV5-1 with TRBJ2-1; 10 positions match TRBD1. CDR1 is SGHRS and CDR2 is YFSETQ in the germline V gene. The CDR3 totals 15 residues. The V and J ends lost 4 bases and 4 bases, in that order; junction bases with no gene match: 5. Full variable domain (missing parts from reference TRBV5-1 and TRBJ2-1): KAGVTQTPRYLIKTRGQQVTLSCSPISGHRSVSWYQQTPGQGLQFLFEYFSETQRNKGNFPGRFSGRQFSNSRSEMNVSTLELGDSALYLCASSIRDRGYNEQFFGPGTRLTVL.

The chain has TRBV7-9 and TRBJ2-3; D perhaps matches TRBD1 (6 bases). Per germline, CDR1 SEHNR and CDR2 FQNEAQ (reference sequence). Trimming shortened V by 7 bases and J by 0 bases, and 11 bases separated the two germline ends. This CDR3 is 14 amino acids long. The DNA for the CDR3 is TGTGCCAGCATCCTTGGACAGAGCACAGATACGCAGTATTTT. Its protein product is CASILGQSTDTQYF.

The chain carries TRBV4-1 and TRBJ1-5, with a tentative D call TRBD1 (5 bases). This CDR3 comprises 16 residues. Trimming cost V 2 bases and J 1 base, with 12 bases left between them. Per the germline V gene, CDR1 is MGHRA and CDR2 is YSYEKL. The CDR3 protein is CASSQIQGWSNQPQHF. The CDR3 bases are TGCGCCAGCAGCCAAATCCAGGGATGGAGCAATCAGCCCCAGCATTTT.

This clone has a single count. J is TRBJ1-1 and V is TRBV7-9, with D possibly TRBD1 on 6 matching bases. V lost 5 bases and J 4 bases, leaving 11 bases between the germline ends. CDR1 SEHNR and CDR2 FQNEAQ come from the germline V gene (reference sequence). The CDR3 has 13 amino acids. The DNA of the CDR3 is TGTGCCAGCAGCGTGTACAGGGCCACTGAAGCTTTCTTT. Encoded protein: CASSVYRATEAFF.

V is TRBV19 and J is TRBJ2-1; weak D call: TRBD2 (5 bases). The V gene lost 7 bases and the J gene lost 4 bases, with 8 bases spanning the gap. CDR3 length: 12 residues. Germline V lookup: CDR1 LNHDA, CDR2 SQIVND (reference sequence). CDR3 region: CASNGKYNEQFF. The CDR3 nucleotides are TGTGCCAGTAACGGGAAGTACAATGAGCAGTTCTTC. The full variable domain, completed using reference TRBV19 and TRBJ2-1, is DGGITQSPKYLFRKEGQNVTLSCEQNLNHDAMYWYRQDPGQGLRLIYYSQIVNDFQKGDIAEGYSVSREKKESFPLTVTSAQKNPTAFYLCASNGKYNEQFFGPGTRLTVL.

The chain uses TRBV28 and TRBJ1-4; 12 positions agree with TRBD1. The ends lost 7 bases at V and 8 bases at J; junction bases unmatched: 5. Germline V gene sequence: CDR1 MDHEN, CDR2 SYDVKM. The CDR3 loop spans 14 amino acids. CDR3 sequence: CASTTGQGAEKLFF. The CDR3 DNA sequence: TGTGCCAGCACCACGGGACAGGGGGCCGAAAAACTGTTTTTT.

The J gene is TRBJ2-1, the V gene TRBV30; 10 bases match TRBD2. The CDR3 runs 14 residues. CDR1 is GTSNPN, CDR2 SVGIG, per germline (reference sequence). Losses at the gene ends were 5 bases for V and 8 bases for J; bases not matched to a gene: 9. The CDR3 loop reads CAWLKRGGFDEQFF. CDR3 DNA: TGTGCCTGGTTAAAGCGGGGGGGGTTTGATGAGCAGTTCTTC.

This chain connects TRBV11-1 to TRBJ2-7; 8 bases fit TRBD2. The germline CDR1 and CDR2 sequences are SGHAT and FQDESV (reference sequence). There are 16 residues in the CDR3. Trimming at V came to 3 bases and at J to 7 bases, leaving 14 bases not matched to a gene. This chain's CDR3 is CASSLYSGAFVGEQYF. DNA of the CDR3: TGTGCCAGCAGCTTGTATAGCGGGGCCTTCGTGGGGGAGCAGTACTTC. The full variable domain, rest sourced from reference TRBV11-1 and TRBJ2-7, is EAEVAQSPRYKITEKSQAVAFWCDPISGHATLYWYRQILGQGPELLVQFQDESVVDDSQLPKDRFSAERLKGVDSTLKIQPAELGDSAMYLCASSLYSGAFVGEQYFGPGTRLTVT.

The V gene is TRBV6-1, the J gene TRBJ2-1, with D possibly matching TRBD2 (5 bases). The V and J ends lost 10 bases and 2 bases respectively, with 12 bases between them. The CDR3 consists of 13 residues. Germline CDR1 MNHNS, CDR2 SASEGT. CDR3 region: CAIDYLAYNEQFF. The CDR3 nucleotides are TGTGCCATCGACTACCTCGCCTACAATGAGCAGTTCTTC.

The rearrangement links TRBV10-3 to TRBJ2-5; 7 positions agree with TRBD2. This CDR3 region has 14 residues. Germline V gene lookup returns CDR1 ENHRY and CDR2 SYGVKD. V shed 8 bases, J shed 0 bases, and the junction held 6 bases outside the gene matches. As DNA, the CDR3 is TGTGCCATCGGGGGGGACCAGTACCAAGAGACCCAGTACTTC. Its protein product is CAIGGDQYQETQYF.

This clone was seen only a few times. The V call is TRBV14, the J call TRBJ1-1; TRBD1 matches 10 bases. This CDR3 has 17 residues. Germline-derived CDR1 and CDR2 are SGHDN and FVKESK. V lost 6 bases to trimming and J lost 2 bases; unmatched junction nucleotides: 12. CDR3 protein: CASSQFPGTGVNTEAFF. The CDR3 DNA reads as TGTGCCAGCAGTCAATTCCCGGGGACAGGGGTTAACACTGAAGCTTTCTTT.

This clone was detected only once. The CDR3 reads CASSQEGTEETQYF. The CDR3 nucleotides are TGCGCCAGCAGCCAAGAGGGGACAGAAGAGACCCAGTACTTC. The J gene is TRBJ2-5, the V gene TRBV4-1; 7 bases align to TRBD1. The J segment lost 3 bases and the V segment lost 0 bases, leaving 1 base of the junction unmatched. Per germline, CDR1 MGHRA and CDR2 YSYEKL. This CDR3 is 14 amino acids long.

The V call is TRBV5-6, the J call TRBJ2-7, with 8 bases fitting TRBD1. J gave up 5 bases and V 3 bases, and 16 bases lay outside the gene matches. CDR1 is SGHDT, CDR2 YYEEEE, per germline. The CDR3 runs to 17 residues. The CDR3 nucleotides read TGTGCCAGCAGCTCGTCACTGGACAGGGATGTGGTCAACGAGCAGTACTTC. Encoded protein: CASSSSLDRDVVNEQYF.

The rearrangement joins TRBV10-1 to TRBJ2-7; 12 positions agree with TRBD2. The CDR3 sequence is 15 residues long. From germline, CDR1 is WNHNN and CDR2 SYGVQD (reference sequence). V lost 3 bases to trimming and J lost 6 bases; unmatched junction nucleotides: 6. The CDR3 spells CASSDSSGRAGEQYF. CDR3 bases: TGCGCCAGCAGTGATTCTAGCGGGAGGGCCGGCGAGCAGTACTTC.

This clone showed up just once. CDR3 sequence: CASSYRENTGELFF. The CDR3 region has the DNA TGTGCCAGCAGTTACCGGGAAAACACCGGGGAGCTGTTTTTT. V gene TRBV6-5 combines with J gene TRBJ2-2; the D gene is possibly TRBD2 (5 bases). V dropped 2 bases and J dropped 2 bases, with 6 bases sitting between them. The CDR3 has 14 amino acids. Germline-derived CDR1 and CDR2 are MNHEY and SVGAGI.

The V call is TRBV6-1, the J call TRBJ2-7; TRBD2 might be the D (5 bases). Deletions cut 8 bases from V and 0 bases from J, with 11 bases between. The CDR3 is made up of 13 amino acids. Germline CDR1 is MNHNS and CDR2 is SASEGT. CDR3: CASLALDSYEQYF. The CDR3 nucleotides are TGTGCCAGCCTAGCCCTGGACTCCTACGAGCAGTACTTC.